These T cell receptor beta chains were read from a single sample in a study of cytomegalovirus exposure and HLA in healthy donors. TCRdb's copy holds only in-frame clones and misses some; the assay was immunoSEQ multiplex PCR. This sample's clone table lists about 120,000 clones. What was sequenced was PBMCs. Receptors were obtained from a man aged 18 to 30 in good health and CMV-seronegative. Both conserved end residues are part of each CDR3. The order of the fields is D gene, V gene, J gene, CDR3 DNA, CDR3 protein. D genes are given only for firm matches.

D: NA
V: TRBV6-6
J: TRBJ1-3
DNA: TGTGCCAGCAGTTACGGGCAGGGAACTGGAAACACCATATATTTT
CDR3: CASSYGQGTGNTIYF

D: NA
V: TRBV28
J: TRBJ1-1
DNA: TGTGCCGGGGGGGGGATGAGGAACACTGAAGCTTTCTTT
CDR3: CAGGGMRNTEAFF

D: NA
V: TRBV5-1
J: TRBJ2-7
DNA: TGCGCCAGCGCCCGGGATATATACTACGAGCAGTACTTC
CDR3: CASARDIYYEQYF

D: NA
V: TRBV6-4
J: TRBJ1-1
DNA: TGTGCCAGCCCTCCCCTAGGCGCTTTCTTT
CDR3: CASPPLGAFF

D: NA
V: TRBV7-3
J: TRBJ2-7
DNA: TGTGCCAGCAGCTCCCCCGAGGCATTAGAGCAGTACTTC
CDR3: CASSSPEALEQYF

D: TRBD1
V: TRBV19
J: TRBJ2-2
DNA: TGTGCCAGTAGTGTGGGACAGGGGGACACCGGGGAGCTGTTTTTT
CDR3: CASSVGQGDTGELFF

D: TRBD1
V: TRBV7-2
J: TRBJ2-2
DNA: TGTGCCAGCAGCTTGTTAGTGACAGGGCCTACCGGGGAGCTGTTTTTT
CDR3: CASSLLVTGPTGELFF

D: TRBD1
V: TRBV6-1
J: TRBJ1-5
DNA: TGTGCCAGCAGTCGGGACAGTTATCAGCCCCAGCATTTT
CDR3: CASSRDSYQPQHF

D: TRBD1
V: TRBV6-5
J: TRBJ2-7
DNA: TGTGCCAGCAGCCTTGGACAGGGTGGGACCTACGAGCAGTACTTC
CDR3: CASSLGQGGTYEQYF

D: NA
V: TRBV9
J: TRBJ1-5
DNA: TGTGCCAGCAACCCAGGGGATAGCAATCAGCCCCAGCATTTT
CDR3: CASNPGDSNQPQHF

D: NA
V: TRBV27
J: TRBJ2-7
DNA: TGTGCCAGCACTAAACTACAGGGAAAGGTCTACGAGCAGTACTTC
CDR3: CASTKLQGKVYEQYF

D: TRBD1
V: TRBV11-3
J: TRBJ2-1
DNA: TGTGCCAGCAGCTTAGTGGGGACAGGGGATGGTGTGCAGTTCTTC
CDR3: CASSLVGTGDGVQFF

D: TRBD1
V: TRBV19
J: TRBJ2-2
DNA: TGTGCCAGTAGTTCTCATTCCGGGACAGTCACCGGGGAGCTGTTTTTT
CDR3: CASSSHSGTVTGELFF

D: NA
V: TRBV11-3
J: TRBJ2-2
DNA: TGTGCCAGCAGCCCGCCCCGGGCAGGGACCGGGGAGCTGTTTTTT
CDR3: CASSPPRAGTGELFF

D: TRBD2
V: TRBV19
J: TRBJ2-2
DNA: TGTGCCAGTCACCTTGGACTAGCGGGAGGAAACACCGGGGAGCTGTTTTTT
CDR3: CASHLGLAGGNTGELFF

D: NA
V: TRBV5-1
J: TRBJ2-7
DNA: TGCGCCAGCAGTACCGGGACACGTCTCCCCTACGAGCAGTACTTC
CDR3: CASSTGTRLPYEQYF

D: NA
V: TRBV19
J: TRBJ1-1
DNA: TGTGCCAGTAGTATCCCCAGGCCCCCAATGAACACTGAAGCTTTCTTT
CDR3: CASSIPRPPMNTEAFF

D: NA
V: TRBV11-2
J: TRBJ1-2
DNA: TGTGCCAGCAGCAAATGGGACGGCGGGGACTATGGCTACACCTTC
CDR3: CASSKWDGGDYGYTF

D: NA
V: TRBV6-6
J: TRBJ2-5
DNA: TGTGCCAGCAGTTTGCGGAGGGCTCGAGTAGAGACCCAGTACTTC
CDR3: CASSLRRARVETQYF

D: NA
V: TRBV19
J: TRBJ1-1
DNA: TGTGCCAGTAGTATTTATTGGCAGGGGAACACTGAAGCTTTCTTT
CDR3: CASSIYWQGNTEAFF

D: TRBD2
V: TRBV11-2
J: TRBJ2-3
DNA: TGTGCCAGCAGCTTAGGAAGCGGGGGGGTGGATACGCAGTATTTT
CDR3: CASSLGSGGVDTQYF

D: TRBD2
V: TRBV9
J: TRBJ2-2
DNA: TGTGCCAGCAGCGTAGGACTAGCGGTCTTTAGCACCGGGGAGCTGTTTTTT
CDR3: CASSVGLAVFSTGELFF

D: NA
V: TRBV2
J: TRBJ2-5
DNA: TGTGCCAGCAGAGCCCACAGGGACAATCTAGAGACCCAGTACTTC
CDR3: CASRAHRDNLETQYF

D: NA
V: TRBV9
J: TRBJ1-3
DNA: TGTGCCAGCAGCGTCCGGGACTATACTAATGGAAACACCATATATTTT
CDR3: CASSVRDYTNGNTIYF

D: TRBD1
V: TRBV9
J: TRBJ1-3
DNA: TGTGCCAGCAGCGTCGGAGGTAGGGACAGATCTGGAAACACCATATATTTT
CDR3: CASSVGGRDRSGNTIYF

D: NA
V: TRBV11-2
J: TRBJ1-1
DNA: TGTGCCAGCAGCTTAGATCAAATAGGGAGAGCTTTCTTT
CDR3: CASSLDQIGRAFF

D: TRBD2
V: TRBV9
J: TRBJ2-3
DNA: TGTGCCAGCAGCCCTTCAATAGGGACTAGTACAGATACGCAGTATTTT
CDR3: CASSPSIGTSTDTQYF

D: NA
V: TRBV27
J: TRBJ2-5
DNA: TGTGCCAGCAGTCACGGACTACTCCAAGAGACCCAGTACTTC
CDR3: CASSHGLLQETQYF

D: TRBD2
V: TRBV18
J: TRBJ2-3
DNA: TGTGCCAGCTCACCCACCTCTTCTACTAGCGGGAGCACAGATACGCAGTATTTT
CDR3: CASSPTSSTSGSTDTQYF

D: TRBD1
V: TRBV27
J: TRBJ1-4
DNA: TGTGCCAGCAGTCCACCGGGACAGATTAATGAAAAACTGTTTTTT
CDR3: CASSPPGQINEKLFF

D: NA
V: TRBV9
J: TRBJ2-2
DNA: TGTGCCAGCAGCGTAGCAGGGCGAAGCGGGGAGCTGTTTTTT
CDR3: CASSVAGRSGELFF

D: TRBD2
V: TRBV7-2
J: TRBJ2-1
DNA: TGTGCCAGCAGCGGGCTAGCGGGGGTATTCTATGAGCAGTTCTTC
CDR3: CASSGLAGVFYEQFF

D: NA
V: TRBV6-6
J: TRBJ2-5
DNA: TGTGCCAGCAGTCAAAGTGGGAGGGGGAGGGAGACCCAGTACTTC
CDR3: CASSQSGRGRETQYF

D: NA
V: TRBV20-1
J: TRBJ1-4
DNA: TGCAGTGCTAGAGTGGGAGAGGAACTGTTTTTT
CDR3: CSARVGEELFF

D: NA
V: TRBV28
J: TRBJ1-2
DNA: TGTGCCAGCAGTTTAGCGGCGGGAACTACGCTGGGGGGCTACACCTTC
CDR3: CASSLAAGTTLGGYTF

D: NA
V: TRBV28
J: TRBJ1-4
DNA: TGTGCCAGCAGTTTCAGGATACGGTGGGAAAAACTGTTTTTT
CDR3: CASSFRIRWEKLFF

D: TRBD1
V: TRBV7-9
J: TRBJ1-2
DNA: TGTGCCAGCAGCAACAGCAGACAGGGGCATGGCTACACCTTC
CDR3: CASSNSRQGHGYTF

D: NA
V: TRBV28
J: TRBJ1-1
DNA: TGTGCCAGCAGTTTAACGGGGGTAGCTGAAGCTTTCTTT
CDR3: CASSLTGVAEAFF

D: TRBD1
V: TRBV7-9
J: TRBJ2-3
DNA: TGTGCCAGCAGCTTCAGGGGGCGGGGATCCACAGATACGCAGTATTTT
CDR3: CASSFRGRGSTDTQYF

D: NA
V: TRBV9
J: TRBJ1-2
DNA: TGTGCCAGCAGCGTAAAAGGGGACTATGGCTACACCTTC
CDR3: CASSVKGDYGYTF

D: TRBD2
V: TRBV5-1
J: TRBJ2-3
DNA: TGCGCCAGCGTGACGGGGGGAATCACAGATACGCAGTATTTT
CDR3: CASVTGGITDTQYF

D: TRBD1
V: TRBV19
J: TRBJ1-5
DNA: TGTGCCGTCGCGGGACAGGACAATCAGCCCCAGCATTTT
CDR3: CAVAGQDNQPQHF

D: TRBD1
V: TRBV19
J: TRBJ2-2
DNA: TGTGCCAGTTTATTTGGGACAGGGGTTACCGGGGAGCTGTTTTTT
CDR3: CASLFGTGVTGELFF

D: NA
V: TRBV5-8
J: TRBJ1-1
DNA: TGTGCCAGCAGACCCCGACAGGTGGGGAGCGCTGAAGCTTTCTTT
CDR3: CASRPRQVGSAEAFF

D: TRBD1
V: TRBV29-1
J: TRBJ2-3
DNA: TGCAGCGTTGGAAAACAGGGGCTCGATACGCAGTATTTT
CDR3: CSVGKQGLDTQYF

D: TRBD1
V: TRBV5-1
J: TRBJ1-5
DNA: TGCGCCAGCAGCTTGGGGGGGACAGGGGATCAGCCCCAGCATTTT
CDR3: CASSLGGTGDQPQHF

D: NA
V: TRBV7-3
J: TRBJ2-1
DNA: TGTGCCAGCAGCTTAAATTCAGGGCCTTATGAGCAGTTCTTC
CDR3: CASSLNSGPYEQFF

D: TRBD2
V: TRBV28
J: TRBJ2-4
DNA: TGTGCCAGCAGTATACTAGCGGGGGGCCAAAACATTCAGTACTTC
CDR3: CASSILAGGQNIQYF